The rows below give T cell receptor beta chains drawn from one sample of a study of blood T cell repertoires in COVID-19. Assay used: immunoSEQ multiplex PCR; TCRdb lists only in-frame clones, some missing. The table shows 52,000 or so clones, with about 80% occurring only once. Specimen: peripheral blood. The receptors were sampled from a human donor in a cohort sampled during active COVID-19. Both conserved end residues are part of each CDR3. A D gene is named only where the DNA matches it firmly. Clone size is shown for a subset of rows, as once, few, many or a class of expanded clone.

J,size,D,V,CDR3,DNA
TRBJ2-2,NA,NA,TRBV5-5,CASSLFVGGSNTGELFF,TGTGCCAGCAGCTTGTTCGTTGGGGGCTCGAACACCGGGGAGCTGTTTTTT
TRBJ1-5,few,TRBD1,TRBV4-1,CASSPGQGPNQPQHF,TGCGCCAGCAGCCCGGGACAGGGTCCGAATCAGCCCCAGCATTTT
TRBJ1-4,NA,NA,TRBV18,CASSPGLSHEKLFF,TGTGCCAGCTCACCGGGACTCTCCCACGAAAAACTGTTTTTT
TRBJ2-7,once,NA,TRBV6-5,CASSPGISYEQYF,TGTGCCAGCAGCCCCGGGATCTCCTACGAGCAGTACTTC
TRBJ2-7,NA,NA,TRBV2,CASITGQNYEQYF,TGTGCCAGCATAACAGGACAGAACTACGAGCAGTACTTC
TRBJ1-4,NA,NA,TRBV9,CASSVSVNNEKLFF,TGTGCCAGCAGCGTATCGGTGAATAATGAAAAACTGTTTTTT
TRBJ1-6,NA,NA,TRBV5-1,CASSEGYNSPLHF,TGCGCCAGCAGCGAGGGTTATAATTCACCCCTCCACTTT
TRBJ2-1,few,TRBD1,TRBV7-9,CAHQGASSYNEQFF,TGTGCCCACCAGGGGGCGAGCTCCTACAATGAGCAGTTCTTC
TRBJ2-1,NA,TRBD2,TRBV6-5,CASGLAGGRNEQFF,TGTGCCAGTGGTCTCGCGGGAGGGCGCAATGAGCAGTTCTTC
TRBJ2-7,NA,NA,TRBV5-6,CASSFILVSDPEQYF,TGTGCCAGCAGCTTCATACTAGTATCCGATCCCGAGCAGTACTTC
TRBJ2-7,once,TRBD1,TRBV9,CASSVGQGAHEQYF,TGTGCCAGCAGCGTGGGACAGGGGGCACACGAGCAGTACTTC
TRBJ2-7,NA,NA,TRBV9,CASSVGSGTYEQYF,TGTGCCAGCAGCGTAGGTTCGGGGACCTACGAGCAGTACTTC
TRBJ2-7,NA,TRBD1,TRBV27,CASSLRGQGPYEQYF,TGTGCCAGCAGTTTGAGGGGACAGGGACCCTACGAGCAGTACTTC
TRBJ2-7,NA,NA,TRBV5-5,CASSPVTGNEQYF,TGTGCCAGCAGCCCCGTTACAGGGAACGAGCAGTACTTC
TRBJ2-2,NA,TRBD1,TRBV9,CASSVKTGDETGELFF,TGTGCCAGCAGCGTTAAGACAGGGGACGAGACCGGGGAGCTGTTTTTT
TRBJ1-1,few,NA,TRBV5-1,CASSQGRGTEAFF,TGCGCCAGCAGTCAGGGGCGAGGGACTGAAGCTTTCTTT
TRBJ2-6,few,NA,TRBV11-2,CASSLPWGVRTGANVLTF,TGTGCCAGCAGCTTACCTTGGGGGGTACGGACTGGGGCCAACGTCCTGACTTTC
TRBJ2-7,NA,TRBD1,TRBV5-4,CASSSDRGQEQYF,TGTGCCAGCAGCTCGGACAGGGGGCAGGAGCAGTACTTC
TRBJ2-6,NA,TRBD1,TRBV6-1,CASSDLTGAYSGANVLTF,TGTGCCAGCAGTGACTTAACAGGGGCCTACTCTGGGGCCAACGTCCTGACTTTC
TRBJ1-6,NA,NA,TRBV4-3,CASSPSLNRGNSPLHF,TGCGCCAGCAGCCCGAGCCTGAATAGGGGGAATTCACCCCTCCACTTT
TRBJ2-7,NA,NA,TRBV19,CASSIDRQPYYEQYF,TGTGCCAGTAGTATAGATCGACAGCCCTACTACGAGCAGTACTTC
TRBJ2-7,NA,NA,TRBV6-6,CASSYSTGIPSYEQYF,TGTGCCAGCAGTTACTCCACAGGGATCCCCTCCTACGAGCAGTACTTC
TRBJ1-1,NA,NA,TRBV12-3/TRBV12-4,CASSLVGQGTF,NA
TRBJ1-5,NA,NA,TRBV9,CASSGGGRGQPQHF,TGTGCCAGCAGCGGGGGGGGCCGCGGGCAGCCCCAGCATTTT
TRBJ2-5,NA,NA,TRBV12-3/TRBV12-4,CASSLRETQYF,TGTGCCAGCAGTTTACGTGAGACCCAGTACTTC
TRBJ1-2,once,NA,TRBV2,CASRQIYGYTF,TGTGCCAGCAGACAGATCTATGGCTACACCTTC
TRBJ1-3,NA,NA,TRBV9,CASTGPGEVGNTIYF,TGTGCCAGCACGGGCCCGGGGGAGGTTGGAAACACCATATATTTT
TRBJ2-1,few,TRBD2,TRBV11-3,CASSPPGLNNEQFF,TGTGCCAGCAGCCCCCCGGGACTAAACAATGAGCAGTTCTTC
TRBJ2-1,NA,NA,TRBV5-1,CASARDTNNEQFF,TGCGCCAGCGCCCGGGACACCAACAATGAGCAGTTCTTC
TRBJ1-5,NA,NA,TRBV6-6,CASSSTQGNQPQHF,TGTGCCAGCAGTTCGACTCAGGGGAATCAGCCCCAGCATTTT
TRBJ1-2,NA,NA,TRBV21-1,CASSKDLGQVDGYTF,TGTGCCAGCAGCAAAGATTTAGGACAGGTGGATGGCTACACCTTC
TRBJ1-4,NA,NA,TRBV7-3,CASSLNGRTNEKLFF,TGTGCCAGCAGCTTAAATGGTCGGACTAATGAAAAACTGTTTTTT
TRBJ2-5,NA,TRBD2,TRBV5-1,CASSSTAGEETQYF,TGCGCCAGCAGCTCTACAGCGGGGGAAGAGACCCAGTACTTC
TRBJ1-6,few,TRBD1,TRBV12-3/TRBV12-4,CASTGQGNSPLHF,TGTGCCAGCACGGGACAGGGGAATTCACCCCTCCACTTT
TRBJ2-1,few,NA,TRBV7-6,CASSLVRTIAYNEQFF,TGTGCCAGCAGCTTAGTTCGGACTATAGCCTACAATGAGCAGTTCTTC
TRBJ1-5,few,NA,TRBV6-6,CASSYVGERQPQHF,TGTGCCAGCAGTTACGTCGGGGAGCGTCAGCCCCAGCATTTT
TRBJ2-1,NA,TRBD2,TRBV5-1,CASSASGSLSGNEQFF,TGCGCCAGCAGCGCTAGCGGGAGTTTGTCAGGGAATGAGCAGTTCTTC
TRBJ1-5,NA,NA,TRBV19,CASSMGAVHSPQHF,TGTGCCAGTAGTATGGGGGCGGTTCATTCCCCCCAGCATTTT
TRBJ2-1,NA,TRBD2,TRBV19,CASSISGAYNEQFF,TGTGCCAGTAGTATTAGCGGGGCGTACAATGAGCAGTTCTTC